This TCR beta chain was recorded in a study of T-cell memory formation after mild COVID-19. This clonotype was picked up a small number of times. V lost 4 bases and J lost 10, with 17 bases in between. Germline CDR1 and CDR2: SQVTM and ANQGSEA. CDR3 length: 12 amino acids. TCR alpha and TCR beta cDNA libraries with sample barcodes and UMIs came from 5'RACE using constant-segment primers. TCRdb analysed the 5' RACE reads with MiXCR anew, one entry per CDR3 protein. The sample lists hundreds of thousands of distinct CDR3 sequences, less than 25% occurring once. V usage is TRBV29-1 and J usage is TRBJ2-7; perhaps D is TRBD1 or TRBD2 (5 bases each). The sequence came from an adult woman who had mild COVID-19 (a few samples of this study predate the infection). Cell type and time point are not known. Sequencing was carried out using PBMCs or a T cell subset sorted from them (not recorded which). CDR3 coding DNA: TGCAGCGTTGTATTCGGGTCGAGGGGCCAGTACTTC. Translated, it gives CSVVFGSRGQYF.